This T cell receptor beta chain was sequenced during a study of blood T cell repertoires in COVID-19. Participant reports of clinical history set cohort assignment. Sequenced by immunoSEQ multiplex PCR; TCRdb stores in-frame clones only, minus some. The sample yields roughly 300,000 clones, approximately 92% seen once. The TCR was taken from a woman under 40 who had recovered from COVID-19. Sequenced sample: PBMCs or T cells enriched from blood (not recorded which).

The DNA of the CDR3 is TGTGCCAGCAGTCCGGACAGAATCCTTCGTGAACTGTTTTTT. It codes for CASSPDRILRELFF. V usage is TRBV6-5 and J usage is TRBJ1-4; D may be TRBD1 (6 bases). This CDR3 contains 14 residues. Germline CDR1 reads MNHEY; CDR2 reads SVGAGI. Trimming shortened V by 5 bases and J by 12 bases, and 19 bases separated the two germline ends.